Listed below are T cell receptor beta chains from one sample, sequenced in a study of cytomegalovirus exposure and HLA in healthy donors. Produced via immunoSEQ multiplex PCR; TCRdb's table is partial and in-frame only. The sample gives some 130,000 clones, roughly 89% of which show up once; more than 1% is in the top ten. The sequencing input was PBMCs. The receptors originated from a woman aged 18-29 years in good health and CMV-seronegative. The CDR3 runs from the conserved cysteine through the conserved F or W. The order of the fields is V gene, clone size, J gene, D gene, CDR3 protein, CDR3 DNA. The D gene is left open where the match is weak. Some rows mark clone size as missing; the rest say once, few, many or name a class of expanded clone.

v_gene: TRBV2
abundance: NA
j_gene: TRBJ1-6
d_gene: NA
CDR3aa: CASEEISYNSPLHF
CDR3nt: TGTGCCTCGGAGGAGATCTCCTATAATTCACCCCTCCACTTT

v_gene: TRBV6-1
abundance: NA
j_gene: TRBJ1-2
d_gene: NA
CDR3aa: CASSEGPQVSRGYTF
CDR3nt: TGTGCCAGCAGTGAAGGCCCTCAGGTCTCGCGTGGCTACACCTTC

v_gene: TRBV9
abundance: once
j_gene: TRBJ2-3
d_gene: NA
CDR3aa: CASSSNSARTDTQYF
CDR3nt: TGTGCCAGCAGCTCCAACTCCGCCCGCACAGATACGCAGTATTTT

v_gene: TRBV11-2
abundance: NA
j_gene: TRBJ1-5
d_gene: NA
CDR3aa: CASSLFTDQPQHF
CDR3nt: TGTGCCAGCAGCTTATTTACGGATCAGCCCCAGCATTTT

v_gene: TRBV7-9
abundance: NA
j_gene: TRBJ1-5
d_gene: NA
CDR3aa: CASSLGQGHQPQHF
CDR3nt: TGTGCCAGCAGCTTAGGCCAGGGTCACCAGCCCCAGCATTTT

v_gene: TRBV10-3
abundance: NA
j_gene: TRBJ1-5
d_gene: NA
CDR3aa: CAISSDSQPQHF
CDR3nt: TGTGCCATCAGTTCGGACAGTCAGCCCCAGCATTTT

v_gene: TRBV18
abundance: NA
j_gene: TRBJ1-6
d_gene: NA
CDR3aa: CASSPGGGNSPLHF
CDR3nt: TGTGCCAGCTCACCCGGGGGGGGTAATTCACCCCTCCACTTT

v_gene: TRBV4-1
abundance: NA
j_gene: TRBJ1-2
d_gene: NA
CDR3aa: CASSQVGWGVEDGYTF
CDR3nt: TGCGCCAGCAGCCAAGTCGGGTGGGGAGTAGAGGATGGCTACACCTTC

v_gene: TRBV5-1
abundance: NA
j_gene: TRBJ1-2
d_gene: NA
CDR3aa: CASSLVAGNDYGYTF
CDR3nt: TGCGCCAGCAGCTTGGTGGCAGGGAACGACTATGGCTACACCTTC

v_gene: TRBV7-9
abundance: once
j_gene: TRBJ2-6
d_gene: TRBD1
CDR3aa: CASSHDRGSGANVLTF
CDR3nt: TGTGCCAGCAGCCATGACAGGGGCTCCGGGGCCAACGTCCTGACTTTC

v_gene: TRBV18
abundance: NA
j_gene: TRBJ1-1
d_gene: NA
CDR3aa: CASSPRETGSDTEAFF
CDR3nt: TGTGCCAGCTCACCACGAGAGACAGGCTCGGACACTGAAGCTTTCTTT

v_gene: TRBV11-2
abundance: NA
j_gene: TRBJ1-1
d_gene: NA
CDR3aa: CASSLDIDRNTEAFF
CDR3nt: TGTGCCAGCAGCTTAGACATAGACAGGAACACTGAAGCTTTCTTT

v_gene: TRBV7-8
abundance: NA
j_gene: TRBJ2-7
d_gene: TRBD2
CDR3aa: CASSPQGSSGAYEQYF
CDR3nt: TGTGCCAGCAGCCCCCAAGGCAGTAGCGGGGCATACGAGCAGTACTTC

v_gene: TRBV5-6
abundance: NA
j_gene: TRBJ1-3
d_gene: NA
CDR3aa: CASSAYRVDSGNTIYF
CDR3nt: TGTGCCAGCAGCGCCTACAGGGTTGACTCTGGAAACACCATATATTTT

v_gene: TRBV7-7
abundance: once
j_gene: TRBJ2-2
d_gene: NA
CDR3aa: CASSLFGAGTNTGELFF
CDR3nt: TGTGCTAGCAGCTTATTCGGTGCAGGAACGAACACCGGGGAGCTGTTTTTT

v_gene: TRBV6-6
abundance: NA
j_gene: TRBJ2-2
d_gene: TRBD1
CDR3aa: CASSFHRGRNTGELFF
CDR3nt: TGTGCCAGCAGTTTCCACAGGGGGCGCAACACCGGGGAGCTGTTTTTT

v_gene: TRBV2
abundance: NA
j_gene: TRBJ2-3
d_gene: NA
CDR3aa: CARHILRGLGTQYF
CDR3nt: TGTGCCAGACATATCCTTCGAGGGCTGGGTACGCAGTATTTT

v_gene: TRBV5-1
abundance: NA
j_gene: TRBJ2-1
d_gene: TRBD2
CDR3aa: CASSFSGRGGYNEQFF
CDR3nt: TGCGCCAGCAGCTTCAGTGGTCGGGGGGGTTACAATGAGCAGTTCTTC

v_gene: TRBV27
abundance: NA
j_gene: TRBJ1-5
d_gene: NA
CDR3aa: CASSRENRARNQPQHF
CDR3nt: TGTGCCAGCAGCAGGGAAAACAGGGCGCGCAATCAGCCCCAGCATTTT

v_gene: TRBV5-1
abundance: NA
j_gene: TRBJ2-7
d_gene: NA
CDR3aa: CASSETDRAYEQYF
CDR3nt: TGCGCCAGCAGCGAAACCGACAGAGCCTACGAGCAGTACTTC

v_gene: TRBV7-3
abundance: NA
j_gene: TRBJ1-1
d_gene: NA
CDR3aa: CASSPAFEASEAFF
CDR3nt: TGTGCCAGCAGCCCCGCTTTTGAGGCATCGGAAGCTTTCTTT

v_gene: TRBV27
abundance: NA
j_gene: TRBJ2-1
d_gene: TRBD2
CDR3aa: CASSRLAGSRGEQFF
CDR3nt: TGTGCCAGCAGCAGACTAGCGGGGTCCAGAGGTGAGCAGTTCTTC

v_gene: TRBV6-5
abundance: NA
j_gene: TRBJ2-1
d_gene: TRBD2
CDR3aa: CASSRDRGGYNEQFF
CDR3nt: TGTGCCAGCAGTCGAGATCGGGGGGGGTACAATGAGCAGTTCTTC

v_gene: TRBV11-3
abundance: NA
j_gene: TRBJ2-2
d_gene: TRBD1
CDR3aa: CASSLGTPAGGLANTGELFF
CDR3nt: TGTGCCAGCAGCTTAGGAACCCCGGCAGGGGGCCTTGCGAACACCGGGGAGCTGTTTTTT

v_gene: TRBV6-5
abundance: NA
j_gene: TRBJ1-1
d_gene: NA
CDR3aa: CASSYSRVMNTEAFF
CDR3nt: TGTGCCAGCAGTTACTCACGAGTTATGAACACTGAAGCTTTCTTT

v_gene: TRBV7-8
abundance: NA
j_gene: TRBJ1-2
d_gene: NA
CDR3aa: CASSPKDRLYGYTF
CDR3nt: TGTGCCAGCAGCCCGAAGGACAGACTCTATGGCTACACCTTC

v_gene: TRBV4-2
abundance: NA
j_gene: TRBJ1-5
d_gene: NA
CDR3aa: CASSPKGVAQPQHF
CDR3nt: TGTGCCAGCAGCCCGAAGGGGGTAGCACAGCCCCAGCATTTT

v_gene: TRBV9
abundance: many
j_gene: TRBJ2-7
d_gene: NA
CDR3aa: CASSVRDLGGEQYF
CDR3nt: TGTGCCAGCAGCGTGAGGGACTTGGGAGGCGAGCAGTACTTC